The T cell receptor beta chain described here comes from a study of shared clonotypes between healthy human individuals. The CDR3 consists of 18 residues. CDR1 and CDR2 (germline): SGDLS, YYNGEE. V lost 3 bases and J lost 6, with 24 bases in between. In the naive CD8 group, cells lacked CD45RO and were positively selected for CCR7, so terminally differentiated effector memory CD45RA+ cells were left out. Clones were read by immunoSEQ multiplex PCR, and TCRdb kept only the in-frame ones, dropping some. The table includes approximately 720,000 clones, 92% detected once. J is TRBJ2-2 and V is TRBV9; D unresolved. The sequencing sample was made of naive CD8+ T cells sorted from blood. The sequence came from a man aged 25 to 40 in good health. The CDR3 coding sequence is TGTGCCAGCAGCGCAATAGACGCCGGGCCCCTCCGTGCCGGGGAGCTGTTTTTT. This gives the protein CASSAIDAGPLRAGELFF.